Listed below are T cell receptor beta chains from one sample, sequenced in a study of OX40 agonist ivuxolimab in advanced cancers. Profiling relied on immunoSEQ multiplex PCR, and the TCRdb table lists in-frame clones only, not all of them. The data hold 92,000 or so clones, with 80% to 90% observed a single time. The material sequenced was CD4+ or CD8+ T cells sorted from blood, taken in a trial of the OX40 agonist ivuxolimab. The receptor source for this set is an adult with an advanced solid tumor such as melanoma, head and neck, liver or kidney cancer. The CDR3 runs from the conserved cysteine through the conserved F or W. The D gene is left open where the match is weak. Clone size is given for some rows only: seen once, a few or many times, or a class if the clone is expanded.

>TRBJ1-5|-|14|-|TRBV28
CASSLVVSNQPQHF
>TRBJ1-4|-|16|-|TRBV5-4
CASRIWGAGTNEKLFF
>TRBJ2-7|-|15|-|TRBV2
CATSPNAGPSYEQYF
>TRBJ2-1|-|16|-|TRBV13
CASLRASEKVYNEQFF
>TRBJ2-3|-|14|once|TRBV7-9
CASSLATLTDTQYF
>TRBJ2-7|-|9|-|TRBV20-1
CSASGAQYF
>TRBJ1-2|-|15|-|TRBV4-1
CASSQVSDILNGYTF
>TRBJ2-7|TRBD2|14|-|TRBV7-9
CASSGSGGGLEQYF
>TRBJ2-1|TRBD2|18|-|TRBV9
CASSDGGGTSGRYNEQFF
>TRBJ1-2|-|15|-|TRBV28
CASSMTGHPPYGYTF
>TRBJ1-5|-|14|few|TRBV10-3
CAISVGDGYQPQHF
>TRBJ2-1|-|15|-|TRBV5-1
CASSLLRTVASEQFF
>TRBJ1-1|TRBD1|12|-|TRBV11-2
CASNLRTGKAFF
>TRBJ2-3|TRBD2|16|-|TRBV14
CASSPYGDYVGDTQYF
>TRBJ2-1|TRBD2|14|-|TRBV27
CASSLAGGLNEQFF
>TRBJ1-1|TRBD1|14|-|TRBV27
CASSPKQGGTEAFF
>TRBJ2-1|TRBD2|14|-|TRBV30
CAWSGSGSFNEQFF
>TRBJ1-4|-|13|-|TRBV28
CASSPQGMVKLFF
>TRBJ2-2|TRBD2|17|-|TRBV7-3
CASSRGLAGVNTGELFF
>TRBJ1-1|TRBD1|15|-|TRBV30
CAWRRDRVSNTEAFF
>-|-|16|-|TRBV6-1
CASSELPSRGKDEQYF
>TRBJ1-5|TRBD1|17|-|TRBV19
CASSPEMGQHSNQPQHF
>TRBJ2-3|-|12|-|TRBV5-6
CASSPGTDTQYF
>TRBJ1-1|-|11|-|TRBV20-1
CSASRWGEAFF
>TRBJ2-1|TRBD2|13|-|TRBV6-5
CASSGTTYNEQFF
>TRBJ2-7|TRBD1|15|-|TRBV18
CASSPPGTGINEQYF
>TRBJ2-7|TRBD1|13|many|TRBV2
CASRDRGQYEQYF
>TRBJ1-5|-|13|-|TRBV27
CASSFSGNQPQHF
>TRBJ1-1|-|12|-|TRBV7-9
CASSLVKKGAFF
>TRBJ2-5|TRBD2|16|-|TRBV5-6
CASSLRLAGEVETQYF
>TRBJ2-7|TRBD1|13|-|TRBV19
CAIRDRGAYEQYF
>TRBJ2-7|TRBD1|16|-|TRBV30
CAWSRFPGTGAYEQYF
>TRBJ1-1|-|14|-|TRBV11-2
CASSDLGRYLGAFF
>TRBJ2-1|-|12|-|TRBV30
CAWSRQDNEQFF
>TRBJ2-1|TRBD2|15|-|TRBV5-1
CASSDPGTSYNEQFF
>TRBJ2-7|-|14|-|TRBV6-9
CASSSPGHLYEQYF
>TRBJ2-7|TRBD2|17|-|TRBV11-2
CASSRGTSGSITYEQYF
>TRBJ2-1|TRBD2|14|once|TRBV7-8
CASSLAGLAWSQFF
>TRBJ2-7|TRBD1|15|-|TRBV10-3
CAISAGQGVSYEQYF
>TRBJ2-7|-|15|-|TRBV5-5
CASSLGRTVGNEQYF
>TRBJ2-1|TRBD2|14|-|TRBV30
CAWRNGRAYNEQFF
>TRBJ2-7|TRBD1|14|-|TRBV5-4
CASSLQGASYEQYF
>TRBJ1-2|-|14|-|TRBV7-9
CASSPGGPNYGYTF
>TRBJ1-3|-|15|-|TRBV9
CASSVGGSSGNTIYF
>TRBJ2-5|-|15|-|TRBV28
CASSPLTLIRDGQYF
>TRBJ2-7|-|13|-|TRBV7-9
CASSQLNSYEQYF
>TRBJ1-1|TRBD1|13|few|TRBV9
CASSLDRETEAFF
>TRBJ1-5|-|15|-|TRBV19
CASSIGVQGEQPQHF
>TRBJ2-1|-|13|-|TRBV4-1
CASSQGRDNEQFF
>TRBJ1-5|-|15|-|TRBV6-6
CASSYSYALGEPQHF
>TRBJ2-7|TRBD1|14|-|TRBV18
CASSPETGVSEQYF
>TRBJ1-2|TRBD1|15|-|TRBV11-2
CASTFGDRGHYGYTF
>TRBJ1-1|-|13|-|TRBV19
CASSATPETEAFF
>TRBJ2-1|TRBD1|14|-|TRBV29-1
CSVERDRGYNEQFF
>TRBJ2-1|-|14|-|TRBV14
CASSQLGRGNEQFF
>TRBJ2-5|-|15|-|TRBV5-1
CASSLDRTVQETQYF
>TRBJ2-7|TRBD2|13|-|TRBV28
CASRAGGRGEQYF
>TRBJ1-4|TRBD1|15|-|TRBV9
CASSGDSTTNEKLFF